A single sample gave rise to the 29 T cell receptor beta chains below, sequenced in a study of T cells in Graves' hyperthyroidism and ophthalmopathy. Amplification of TCR beta CDR3 regions used RNA as the template. HTBI primers were the set used in a first-round RT-PCR of the TCR CDR3. TCRdb processed the multiplex PCR reads anew with MiXCR; each CDR3 protein has one entry. The sample lists hundreds of thousands of distinct CDR3 sequences, about 25% seen once, with about a quarter in the top ten. Sequencing input: blood. The origin of the receptors is a man aged 40-49 years with Graves' hyperthyroidism that later progressed to Graves' ophthalmopathy.

The chain has TRBV6-5 and TRBJ1-2; no definite D call. The ends were cut back, 0 bases at V and 4 bases at J, with 15 bases in the middle. This CDR3 comprises 16 residues. Germline CDR1 and CDR2: MNHEY and SVGAGI. CDR3 nucleotides: TGTGCCAGCAGTTACTCCTCCCCTGGGCAGTCCTATGGCTACACCTTC. Translated, it gives CASSYSSPGQSYGYTF.

The V and J genes are TRBV7-8 and TRBJ1-1; D call uncertain. CDR1 SGHVS and CDR2 FQNEAQ come from the germline V gene. There are 14 residues in the CDR3. The ends were cut back, 1 base at V and 1 base at J, with 7 bases in the middle. This CDR3 reads CASSLGPKNTEAFF. CDR3 coding DNA: TGTGCCAGCAGCTTAGGGCCGAAGAACACTGAAGCTTTCTTT.

Many counts were recorded for this clonotype. The genes are TRBV3-1 and TRBJ1-2; D gene ambiguous. The CDR3 runs 14 residues. Trimming removed 3 bases at V and 2 bases at J, with 10 bases between. CDR1 LGHDT and CDR2 YNNKEL come from the germline V gene (reference sequence). The CDR3 reads CASSQSGGNYGYTF. The DNA of the CDR3 is TGTGCCAGCAGCCAGAGTGGCGGAAACTATGGCTACACCTTC.

This clonotype was seen at least ten times. V and J are TRBV3-1 and TRBJ2-7; 8 nucleotides line up with TRBD1. J was trimmed by 7 bases and V by 5 bases; bases with no gene match: 13. Germline V CDR1 and CDR2: LGHDT, YNNKEL (reference sequence). The CDR3 loop spans 15 amino acids. CDR3 coding DNA: TGTGCCAGCAGCGCCCCGGGACAGGAAGATATTGAGCAGTACTTC. It yields the protein CASSAPGQEDIEQYF.

Many counts were recorded for this clonotype. V gene TRBV27 combines with J gene TRBJ1-5; no firm D call. V was cut by 2 bases and J by 0 bases, with 11 bases left in between. CDR1 and CDR2 from the germline V gene are MNHEY and SMNVEV (reference sequence). The CDR3 has 16 residues. The CDR3 region is CASSLGVDDSNQPQHF. CDR3 DNA sequence: TGTGCCAGCAGTTTAGGGGTCGACGATAGCAATCAGCCCCAGCATTTT.

This clonotype was seen at least ten times. This rearrangement joins TRBV20-1 to TRBJ2-7, with 9 bases identical to TRBD2. The CDR3 totals 13 residues. Trimming took 4 bases from V and 4 from J; bases not matched to a gene: 5. Germline V gene sequence: CDR1 DFQATT, CDR2 SNEGSKA (reference sequence). The CDR3 sequence: CSATIAGVYEQYF. The CDR3 DNA reads as TGCAGTGCTACGATAGCGGGAGTATACGAGCAGTACTTC.

This clonotype occurred many times. A much larger clone is a single base away; this may be a read error. CDR3 nucleotide sequence: TGTGCCACCAGTGGGGCGGCCGGGACTGGCGATCCCTATGGCTACACCTTC. Translation: CATSGAAGTGDPYGYTF. The V and J genes are TRBV24-1 and TRBJ1-2, with D possibly TRBD1 on 5 matching bases. CDR1 KGHDR and CDR2 SFDVKD come from the germline V gene. The CDR3 contains 17 residues. Trimming took off 5 bases at V and 4 bases at J, with 22 bases between the two ends.

J is TRBJ2-7 and V is TRBV28; D is uncertain. V was shortened by 1 base and J by 5 bases, with 9 bases between the two germline ends. This CDR3 has 13 residues. Germline values: CDR1 MDHEN, CDR2 SYDVKM. CDR3 sequence (DNA): TGTGCCAGCAGTTTATTCCCACCAAACGAGCAGTACTTC. It translates to CASSLFPPNEQYF.

The sample holds many counts of this clonotype. The genes are TRBV20-1 and TRBJ2-7; TRBD2 matches 13 bases. The V gene end was trimmed by 6 bases and the J gene end by 3 bases; junction bases not matched to a gene: 2. Germline V gene lookup returns CDR1 DFQATT and CDR2 SNEGSKA (reference sequence). The CDR3 is made up of 13 amino acids. CDR3: CSAGTSGDYEQYF. CDR3 in DNA: TGCAGTGCCGGGACTAGCGGGGACTACGAGCAGTACTTC.

This clonotype occurred a few times. V gene TRBV15 combines with J gene TRBJ2-7, with D perhaps TRBD1 or TRBD2 (5 bases each). The ends were cut back, 0 bases at V and 7 bases at J, with 16 bases in the middle. CDR1 is LNHNV, CDR2 YYDKDF, per germline (reference sequence). The length of the CDR3 is 15 residues. CDR3 DNA: TGTGCCACCAGCAGAGATTACGGGACCGGGGAGGAGCAGTACTTC. Translating it yields CATSRDYGTGEEQYF.

This clonotype came up many times. The chain links TRBV28 to TRBJ1-3, with 8 nucleotides matching TRBD1. Germline V gene data show CDR1 as MDHEN and CDR2 as SYDVKM. Trimming cost V 7 bases and J 6 bases; bases outside gene matches: 5. The CDR3 is 13 amino acids. The CDR3: CASIQGAENTIYF. The CDR3 nucleotides read TGTGCCAGCATTCAGGGGGCCGAAAACACCATATATTTT.

The CDR3 DNA sequence: TGTGCCAGCAGCTCCCCAGGGGGGGGGGTCCAAGAGACCCAGTACTTC. It is translated as CASSSPGGGVQETQYF. This chain joins TRBV7-9 and TRBJ2-5; D may correspond to TRBD1 or TRBD2 (7 bases each). CDR3 length equals 16 residues. CDR1 is SEHNR, CDR2 FQNEAQ, per germline (reference sequence). V lost 4 bases to trimming and J lost 1 base, with 16 bases between them.

The sample holds many counts of this clonotype. The rearrangement uses TRBV20-1 and TRBJ2-5; TRBD1 matches 7 bases. CDR3 length: 14 amino acids. Looked up from germline, CDR1 is DFQATT and CDR2 is SNEGSKA (reference sequence). The CDR3 nucleotides are TGCAGCCCGGAACAGGGGATTTTCCAAGAGACCCAGTACTTC. Its translation: CSPEQGIFQETQYF.

This clonotype has ten or more counts. The chain combines TRBV10-3 with TRBJ2-7; D is perhaps TRBD1 (6 bases). The CDR3 length is 13 residues. V was shortened by 7 bases and J by 2 bases, with 12 bases between the two germline ends. CDR1 is ENHRY, CDR2 SYGVKD, per germline. The CDR3 bases are TGTGCCATCATGGGACAAAATACCTACGAGCAGTACTTC. Encoded protein: CAIMGQNTYEQYF.

In this sample, this clonotype turned up many times. The rearrangement uses TRBV29-1 and TRBJ2-2; no firm D call. This CDR3 has 10 amino acids. Per germline, CDR1 SQVTM and CDR2 ANQGSEA. The V end was cut by 7 bases, the J end by 3 bases, with 3 bases between. Written as DNA, the CDR3 is TGCAGCGGTTACACCGGGGAGCTGTTTTTT. It is translated as CSGYTGELFF.

This clonotype occurred many times. This chain joins TRBV6-5 and TRBJ1-1, with no clear D. V was cut by 3 bases and J by 2 bases, with 10 bases left in between. Germline CDR1 is MNHEY and CDR2 is SVGAGI. The CDR3 sequence is 14 residues long. Written as DNA, the CDR3 is TGTGCCAGCAGTTATGATGGCGGAAACACTGAAGCTTTCTTT. It codes for CASSYDGGNTEAFF.

The sample holds many counts of this clonotype. The genes are TRBV29-1 and TRBJ1-1, with D unresolved. CDR3 length equals 13 residues. Germline-derived CDR1 and CDR2 are SQVTM and ANQGSEA. V lost 7 bases to trimming and J lost 0 bases, with 12 bases between them. CDR3 sequence (DNA): TGCAGCGCCGTGACGGCCATGAACACTGAAGCTTTCTTT. Translation gives CSAVTAMNTEAFF.

This clonotype showed up many times. The chain recombines TRBV12-3 or TRBV12-4 with TRBJ2-5, with 12 bases matching TRBD2. With 3 bases clipped from V and 9 bases from J, the junction kept 5 bases outside the gene matches. CDR3 length: 14 residues. CDR3 sequence (DNA): TGTGCCAGCAGTTTTAGCCCTAGCGGGGGGGCCCAGTACTTC. Protein: CASSFSPSGGAQYF.

This clonotype was seen ten or more times. This chain uses TRBV20-1 with TRBJ1-1, with 7 nucleotides matching TRBD1. Germline CDR1 DFQATT, CDR2 SNEGSKA (reference sequence). The CDR3 sequence is 14 residues long. V was clipped by 2 bases and J by 4 bases; unmatched bases: 7. The CDR3 here is CSARPPGTATEAFF. The CDR3 DNA reads TGCAGTGCTAGACCTCCTGGGACAGCCACTGAAGCTTTCTTT.

The sample holds many counts of this clonotype. V is TRBV29-1 and J is TRBJ2-7, with 8 bases aligning to TRBD1. V trimming: 4 bases; J trimming: 3 bases; junction bases outside the gene matches: 5. The germline gives CDR1 SQVTM, CDR2 ANQGSEA. The CDR3 length is 13 residues. CDR3 bases: TGCAGCGTTGCTGGAACAGGGGGCTACGAGCAGTACTTC. This encodes CSVAGTGGYEQYF.

In its sample, this clonotype was seen many times. The chain couples TRBV12-3 or TRBV12-4 to TRBJ1-2; 7 bases are a match to TRBD1. This CDR3 region has 15 residues. Trimming at V came to 5 bases and at J to 7 bases, leaving 13 bases not matched to a gene. The chain's CDR3 is CASSAAQGFFGGYTF. CDR3 in DNA: TGTGCCAGCAGTGCCGCACAGGGGTTTTTCGGTGGCTACACCTTC.

This clonotype has ten or more counts. The V call is TRBV6-5, the J call TRBJ1-2; unclear D gene. The CDR3 length is 14 residues. Deletions cut 2 bases from V and 7 bases from J, with 14 bases between. CDR1 is MNHEY, CDR2 SVGAGI, per germline. Written as DNA, the CDR3 is TGTGCCAGCAGTTACGTCGATTTCAGGAGTGGCTACACCTTC. Protein: CASSYVDFRSGYTF.

This clonotype was detected ten times or more. The chain recombines TRBV2 with TRBJ2-4; no firm D call. The CDR3 is 13 amino acids. Trimming removed 6 bases at V and 5 bases at J, with 11 bases between. Germline assignment: CDR1 SNHLY and CDR2 FYNNEI. CDR3 coding DNA: TGTGCCAGCAGGGTAGGCGGTCAAAACATTCAGTACTTC. Translating it yields CASRVGGQNIQYF.

This clonotype has a count of ten or more. This sequence may be a read error, since a much larger clone differs from it by one base. The CDR3 region has the DNA TGCAGCGTTGGTGGCCCTACAGGGGGGCAGGGCTACACCTTC. Its translation: CSVGGPTGGQGYTF. V usage is TRBV29-1 and J usage is TRBJ1-2; 8 bases align to TRBD1. This CDR3 comprises 14 residues. The trim removed 4 bases at V and 8 bases at J, leaving 12 bases unmatched. Per the germline V gene, CDR1 is SQVTM and CDR2 is ANQGSEA. The whole variable domain, remainder taken from reference TRBV29-1 and TRBJ1-2, is SAVISQKPSRDICQRGTSLTIQCQVDSQVTMMFWYRQQPGQSLTLIATANQGSEATYESGFVIDKFPISRPNLTFSTLTVSNMSPEDSSIYLCSVGGPTGGQGYTFGSGTRLTVV.

This clonotype was recorded many times. This rearrangement joins TRBV28 to TRBJ1-5; D possibly corresponds to TRBD1 (5 bases). Germline CDR1 is MDHEN and CDR2 is SYDVKM. Trimming took 6 bases from V and 6 from J, leaving 6 bases between them. The CDR3 covers 11 residues. The DNA for the CDR3 is TGTGCCAGCAGAGGGGTTCAGCCCCAGCATTTT. It is translated as CASRGVQPQHF.

There are many counts of this clonotype. This chain connects TRBV5-1 to TRBJ2-7; maybe TRBD2 (5 bases). The V end lost 5 bases, the J end lost 4 bases, and 22 bases lay between the germline ends. Germline V lookup: CDR1 SGHRS, CDR2 YFSETQ. This CDR3 has 16 residues. In DNA, the CDR3 is TGCGCCAGCAGACCGGAACCTAGCCCCGCGATTTACGAGCAGTACTTC. This encodes CASRPEPSPAIYEQYF.

This clonotype has only one observation. This chain joins TRBV2 and TRBJ1-4; a weak D match, TRBD1 (6 bases). Germline values: CDR1 SNHLY, CDR2 FYNNEI. Trimming took off 2 bases at V and 0 bases at J, with 13 bases between the two ends. The CDR3 contains 17 residues. The chain's CDR3 is CASSEPTGFATNEKLFF. The CDR3 region has the DNA TGTGCCAGCAGTGAACCAACAGGGTTTGCAACTAATGAAAAACTGTTTTTT.

This clonotype has a count of ten or more. This chain links TRBV19 with TRBJ2-5; tentatively, D is TRBD1 (5 bases). The CDR3 is 15 residues long. CDR1 and CDR2 from the germline V gene are LNHDA and SQIVND (reference sequence). V was trimmed by 6 bases and J by 0 bases, leaving 14 bases between them. This CDR3 reads CASREQYRNQETQYF. The CDR3 nucleotides are TGTGCCAGTAGGGAGCAGTACAGGAACCAAGAGACCCAGTACTTC.

This clonotype was counted many times. V gene TRBV11-2 combines with J gene TRBJ2-7; 8 nucleotides line up with TRBD2. The CDR3 runs 14 residues. CDR1 is SGHAT and CDR2 is FQNNGV in the germline V gene. The J segment lost 3 bases and the V segment lost 5 bases, leaving 6 bases of the junction unmatched. CDR3 coding DNA: TGTGCCAGCAGCCAGGGACTAGGGAACTACGAGCAGTACTTC. Its translation is CASSQGLGNYEQYF.